The 24 T cell receptor beta chains presented below share a single source sample, sequenced in a study of STAT3 mutations in large granular lymphocyte leukemia. Sequencing was performed with immunoSEQ multiplex PCR; in TCRdb, only in-frame clones are kept and a portion is missing. Here the sample spans around 39,000 clones, 70% to 90% being singletons. No antigen has been identified for these receptors. General study points: Every T-LGLL patient had at least one immunodominant TCRbeta clonotype.

Sequencing was performed on PBMCs. The source of these receptors is a human donor with T large granular lymphocyte leukemia. Some clones in this sample may be carry-over from other donors' samples.

The DNA for the CDR3 is TGTGCCAGTACCGCTCTTTTGGGGACAAGCTATGGCTACACCTTC. This codes for CASTALLGTSYGYTF. V is TRBV19 and J is TRBJ1-2; tentative D call: TRBD1 (6 bases). Germline loops: CDR1 LNHDA, CDR2 SQIVND (reference sequence). The CDR3 is made up of 15 amino acids. Trimming pared 7 bases from V and 4 bases from J, leaving 19 bases between.

This clone came up a few times. V and J are TRBV30 and TRBJ1-1; TRBD1 is a possible D gene (5 bases). V lost 3 bases and J lost 0, with 11 bases in between. The CDR3 consists of 14 residues. Germline lookup yields CDR1 GTSNPN and CDR2 SVGIG (reference sequence). CDR3 sequence reads: CAWRGTPMNTEAFF. The CDR3 nucleotides read TGTGCCTGGAGGGGGACTCCCATGAACACTGAAGCTTTCTTT.

This sequence joins TRBV10-2 and TRBJ1-1; perhaps TRBD1 as D (6 bases). The ends were cut back, 3 bases at V and 10 bases at J, with 18 bases in the middle. This CDR3 is 14 amino acids long. CDR1 and CDR2 from the germline V gene are WSHSY and SAAADI. The CDR3 nucleotides are TGCGCCAGCAGTGAAATAGGGGGGGGGTCCCCAGCTTTCTTT. Translation gives CASSEIGGGSPAFF.

The CDR3 DNA follows: TGTGCCAGCCCGTGTCAGGGAAGTGATTCCTACGAGCAGTACGTC. It translates to CASPCQGSDSYEQYV. This chain uses TRBV6-5 with TRBJ2-7; maybe TRBD1 (5 bases). V lost 8 bases and J lost 1, with 18 bases in between. This CDR3 has 15 amino acids. In germline, CDR1 is MNHEY, CDR2 SVGAGI.

The chain joins TRBV15 to TRBJ1-4; D not certain. V was cut by 0 bases and J by 4 bases, with 12 bases left in between. The CDR3 covers 16 residues. Looked up from germline, CDR1 is LNHNV and CDR2 is YYDKDF (reference sequence). The CDR3 here is CATSRDWQINNEKLFF. The CDR3, as DNA: TGTGCCACCAGCAGAGATTGGCAAATCAATAATGAAAAACTGTTTTTT.

The V and J genes are TRBV2 and TRBJ2-6; D unclear. Deletions cut 4 bases from V and 4 bases from J, with 14 bases between. This CDR3 contains 16 residues. Germline CDR1 is SNHLY and CDR2 is FYNNEI. The DNA for the CDR3 is TGTGCCAGCAGTGTGGACCTCCGATCCGGGGCCAACGTCCTGACTTTC. It encodes CASSVDLRSGANVLTF.

The V gene is TRBV10-3, the J gene TRBJ2-2; 7 nucleotides agree with TRBD2. Germline V lookup: CDR1 ENHRY, CDR2 SYGVKD. The CDR3 has 11 residues. Trimming removed 9 bases from V and 7 bases from J; junction bases left unmatched: 2. CDR3 amino acids: CAIGLVGELFF. The CDR3, as DNA: TGTGCCATAGGACTAGTCGGGGAGCTGTTTTTT.

The genes are TRBV7-2 and TRBJ1-2, with TRBD1 as a possible D gene (6 bases). CDR1 SGHTA and CDR2 FQGNSA come from the germline V gene. V was cut by 5 bases and J by 4 bases, with 14 bases left in between. The CDR3 has 14 residues. CDR3 nucleotides: TGTGCCAGCAGCCAAGACAGGACCTCCTATGGCTACACCTTC. Translated, it gives CASSQDRTSYGYTF. Variable domain in full (rest from reference TRBV7-2 and TRBJ1-2): GAGVSQSPSNKVTEKGKDVELRCDPISGHTALYWYRQSLGQGLEFLIYFQGNSAPDKSGLPSDRFSAERTGGSVSTLTIQRTQQEDSAVYLCASSQDRTSYGYTFGSGTRLTVV.

This rearrangement joins TRBV6-5 to TRBJ1-5; D is undetermined. Between the trimmed V and J ends, which lost 6 bases and 4 bases, there was a span of 13 bases. The CDR3 sequence is 14 residues long. The germline gives CDR1 MNHEY, CDR2 SVGAGI. For the CDR3, the DNA is TGTGCCAGCAGCACCCTACATGGGAATCAGCCCCAGCATTTT. It specifies CASSTLHGNQPQHF.

The rearrangement joins TRBV29-1 to TRBJ2-3; TRBD2 agrees at 13 bases. V lost 6 bases, J lost 11 bases, and 2 bases stayed unmatched. The CDR3 length is 11 residues. From germline, CDR1 is SQVTM and CDR2 ANQGSEA. The CDR3 spells CSVGLAGEQYF. The CDR3 bases are TGCAGCGTCGGACTAGCGGGGGAGCAGTATTTT.

The gene calls are TRBV5-1 and TRBJ2-5, with D uncertain. The CDR3 is 14 amino acids. Trimming pared 1 base from V and 2 bases from J, leaving 9 bases between. CDR1 is SGHRS, CDR2 YFSETQ, per germline. The CDR3 DNA reads TGCGCCAGCAGCTTGATGGGCATACAAGAGACCCAGTACTTC. Encoded protein: CASSLMGIQETQYF.

J is TRBJ1-5 and V is TRBV7-9; D call uncertain. CDR3 length equals 14 residues. CDR1 is SEHNR, CDR2 FQNEAQ, per germline (reference sequence). Trimming removed 0 bases at V and 4 bases at J, with 7 bases between. The CDR3 loop reads CASSLAGLNQPQHF. Here the CDR3 DNA reads TGTGCCAGCAGCTTAGCAGGATTAAATCAGCCCCAGCATTTT.

This chain joins TRBV5-1 and TRBJ2-3, with TRBD2 matching over 12 bases. With 7 bases clipped from V and 5 bases from J, the junction kept 8 bases outside the gene matches. The length of the CDR3 is 15 residues. CDR1 and CDR2 from the germline V gene are SGHRS and YFSETQ. DNA of the CDR3: TGCGCCAGCGGATTCCTAGCGGGGGGGCGAGATACGCAGTATTTT. Protein: CASGFLAGGRDTQYF.

The chain has TRBV18 and TRBJ1-6; D remains ambiguous. Trimming cost V 5 bases and J 0 bases, with 17 bases left between them. Germline CDR1 is KGHSH and CDR2 is LQKENI. The CDR3 runs 18 residues. CDR3 sequence: CASSGFGTESSYNSPLHF. CDR3 in DNA: TGTGCCAGCTCAGGGTTTGGAACAGAAAGCTCCTATAATTCACCCCTCCACTTT. Variable domain in full (rest from reference TRBV18 and TRBJ1-6): NAGVMQNPRHLVRRRGQEARLRCSPMKGHSHVYWYRQLPEEGLKFMVYLQKENIIDESGMPKERFSAEFPKEGPSILRIQQVVRGDSAAYFCASSGFGTESSYNSPLHFGNGTRLTVT.

The V call is TRBV2, the J call TRBJ1-6; 10 positions match TRBD1. CDR3 length: 16 amino acids. Germline V gives CDR1 SNHLY, CDR2 FYNNEI. J lost 8 bases, V lost 5 bases, and 9 bases had no gene match. DNA of the CDR3: TGTGCCAGCAGTCGTGACAGGGGGCGGCTCGATTCACCCCTCCACTTT. This encodes CASSRDRGRLDSPLHF.

This clone was counted a single time. The chain has TRBV28 and TRBJ2-3; D call uncertain. Germline lookup yields CDR1 MDHEN and CDR2 SYDVKM. The CDR3 extends over 12 amino acids. The V end was cut by 1 base, the J end by 4 bases, with 3 bases between. CDR3 sequence reads: CASSLLADTQYF. DNA of the CDR3: TGTGCCAGCAGTTTATTAGCAGATACGCAGTATTTT.

This clone appeared a single time. The rearrangement uses TRBV5-6 and TRBJ1-6, with 8 bases matching TRBD1. The germline V gene has CDR1 SGHDT and CDR2 YYEEEE. J gave up 5 bases and V 6 bases, and 4 bases lay outside the gene matches. The CDR3 extends over 14 amino acids. CDR3 protein: CASTGQGNNSPLHF. CDR3 coding DNA: TGTGCCAGCACCGGACAGGGTAATAATTCACCCCTCCACTTT.

V gene TRBV18 combines with J gene TRBJ2-3, with a weak D call TRBD1 (6 bases). Germline lookup yields CDR1 KGHSH and CDR2 LQKENI. Between the trimmed V and J ends, which lost 1 base and 1 base, there was a span of 12 bases. The CDR3 has 16 residues. The CDR3 is CASSPRAGDRTDTQYF. The CDR3 DNA is TGTGCCAGCTCACCACGGGCAGGGGACCGCACAGATACGCAGTATTTT.

This clone was counted a single time. The chain is built from TRBV6-6 and TRBJ2-2, with no clear D. There are 16 residues in the CDR3. V was cut by 6 bases and J by 3 bases, with 17 bases left in between. Germline CDR1 MNHNY, CDR2 SVGAGI (reference sequence). CDR3 sequence (DNA): TGTGCCAGCAGCCCCAAAGGTAGTGTGGACACCGGGGAGCTGTTTTTT. This sequence encodes CASSPKGSVDTGELFF.

The J gene is TRBJ2-7, the V gene TRBV10-2, with D possibly being TRBD1 (6 bases). This CDR3 contains 13 residues. Germline V CDR1 and CDR2: WSHSY, SAAADI. Between the trimmed V and J ends, which lost 5 bases and 3 bases, there was a span of 11 bases. CDR3 sequence (DNA): TGCGCCAGCAGTCAGGACAGCCACTACGAGCAGTACGTC. Protein sequence: CASSQDSHYEQYV.

The CDR3 is CASSLRTVDGYTF. The CDR3 DNA reads as TGTGCCAGCAGCCTCAGGACAGTAGATGGCTACACCTTC. The chain links TRBV7-2 to TRBJ1-2; TRBD1 is a possible D gene (6 bases). The CDR3 length is 13 residues. Per the germline V gene, CDR1 is SGHTA and CDR2 is FQGNSA. With 5 bases removed from V and 6 bases from J, the gap between germline ends came to 13 bases.

The rearrangement uses TRBV7-9 and TRBJ1-1; D is undetermined. Germline V lookup: CDR1 SEHNR, CDR2 FQNEAQ (reference sequence). Deletions cut 3 bases from V and 0 bases from J, with 5 bases between. The CDR3 extends over 13 amino acids. The CDR3 loop is CASSLVVNTEAFF. CDR3 in DNA: TGTGCCAGCAGCTTGGTAGTGAACACTGAAGCTTTCTTT.

The rearrangement joins TRBV30 to TRBJ2-2; D not certain. Germline values: CDR1 GTSNPN, CDR2 SVGIG (reference sequence). This CDR3 has 16 amino acids. Trimming removed 5 bases at V and 4 bases at J, with 20 bases between. DNA for the CDR3: TGTGCCTGGGGCTTAGGGCGAGCTACTCTCACCGGGGAGCTGTTTTTT. Its translation: CAWGLGRATLTGELFF.

The CDR3 DNA follows: TGTGCCAGCACCCCAAGGGCACCTGGCTATGGCTACACCTTC. It codes for CASTPRAPGYGYTF. This rearrangement joins TRBV6-6 to TRBJ1-2; D uncertain. V was trimmed by 7 bases and J by 4 bases, leaving 16 bases between them. CDR3 length: 14 residues. CDR1 and CDR2 (germline): MNHNY, SVGAGI (reference sequence).